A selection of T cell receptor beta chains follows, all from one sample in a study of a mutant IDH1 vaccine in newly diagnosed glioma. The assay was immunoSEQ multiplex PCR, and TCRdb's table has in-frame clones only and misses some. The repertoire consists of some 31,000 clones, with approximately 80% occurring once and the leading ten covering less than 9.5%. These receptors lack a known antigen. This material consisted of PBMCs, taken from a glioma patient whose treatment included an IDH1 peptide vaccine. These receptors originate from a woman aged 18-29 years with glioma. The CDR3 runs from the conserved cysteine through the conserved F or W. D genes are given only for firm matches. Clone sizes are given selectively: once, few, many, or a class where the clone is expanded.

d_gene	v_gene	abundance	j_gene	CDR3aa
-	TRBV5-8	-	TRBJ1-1	CASSLERATEAFF
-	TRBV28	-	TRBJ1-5	CASSRESWGPQHF
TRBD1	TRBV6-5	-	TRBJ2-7	CASSWGQAYEQYF
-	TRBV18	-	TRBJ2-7	CASSPSQANYEQYF
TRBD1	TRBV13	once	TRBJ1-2	CASIHSPGGDGYTF
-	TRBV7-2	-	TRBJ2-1	CASSLASGTYNEQFF
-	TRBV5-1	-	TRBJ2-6	CASSLHSSGANVLTF
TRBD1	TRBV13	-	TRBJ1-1	CASSSPDRVTTEAFF
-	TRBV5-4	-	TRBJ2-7	CASSSDPRSSYEQYF
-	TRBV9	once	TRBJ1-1	CASSLRDGFEAFF
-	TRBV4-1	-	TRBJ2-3	CASSRGGADTQYF
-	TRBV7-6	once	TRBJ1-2	CASSLEVRDWASDGYTF
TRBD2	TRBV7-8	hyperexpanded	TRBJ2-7	CASSHSRSSGTYEQYF
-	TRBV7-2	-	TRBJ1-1	CASSRPTGARAEAFF
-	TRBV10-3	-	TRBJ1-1	CAISDRGPDTEAFF
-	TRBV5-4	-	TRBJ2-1	CASSLGQAGLDNEQFF
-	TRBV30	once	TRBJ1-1	CAWRGGSMNTEAFF
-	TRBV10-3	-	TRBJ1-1	CATQALSDTEAFF
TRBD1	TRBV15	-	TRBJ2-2	CATSRGGTANTGELFF
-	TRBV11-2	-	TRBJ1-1	CASSFWATSNTEAFF
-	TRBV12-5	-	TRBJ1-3	CASGYNSGNTIYF
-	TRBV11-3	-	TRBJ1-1	CASSETGRKNTEAFF
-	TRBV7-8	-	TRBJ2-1	CASSLERLPYNEQFF
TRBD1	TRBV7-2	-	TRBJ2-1	CASSRSLGTAYNEQFF
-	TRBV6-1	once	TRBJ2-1	CASSEAGAANEQFF
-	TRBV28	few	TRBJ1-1	CASSSKGRGNTEAFF
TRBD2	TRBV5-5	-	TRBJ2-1	CASSPGGLAGGNEQFF
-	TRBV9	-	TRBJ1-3	CASSHGKVQKSSGNTIYF
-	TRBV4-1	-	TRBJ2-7	CASSQVAGVYEQYF
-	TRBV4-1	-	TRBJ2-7	CASSQVVGRVVDEQYF
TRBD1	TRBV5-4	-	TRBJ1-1	CASSEDRTAPNTEAFF
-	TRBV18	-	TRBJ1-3	CASSPYEAKGNTIYF
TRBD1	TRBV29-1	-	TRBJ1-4	CSVVGGGDREKLFF
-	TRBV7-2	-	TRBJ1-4	CASSLIQRGEKLFF
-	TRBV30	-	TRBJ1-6	CAWNQELNNSPLHF
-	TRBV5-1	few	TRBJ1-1	CASSVGQNTEAFF
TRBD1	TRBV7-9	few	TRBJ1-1	CASSPGTGIWKAFF
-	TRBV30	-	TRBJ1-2	CAWSPDQGYYGYTF
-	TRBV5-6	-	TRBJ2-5	CASSRQETQYF
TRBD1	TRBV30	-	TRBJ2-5	CAWSASGTGKETQYF
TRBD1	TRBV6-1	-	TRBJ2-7	CASSRDRVYEQYF
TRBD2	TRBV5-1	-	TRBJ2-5	CASSSGGTSVKETQYF
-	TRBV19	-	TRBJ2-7	CASSIARQTPYEQYF
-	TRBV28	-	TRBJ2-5	CASSSAGQPAYSKRETQYF
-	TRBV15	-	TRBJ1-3	CATSRELGQPTGNTIYF
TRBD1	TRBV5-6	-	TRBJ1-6	CASSWRGTADSPLHF
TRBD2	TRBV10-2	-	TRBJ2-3	CASRGNSGSVPDTQYF
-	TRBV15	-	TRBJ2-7	CATSRHKNYEQYF
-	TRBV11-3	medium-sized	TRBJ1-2	CASSLQGLAGYTF
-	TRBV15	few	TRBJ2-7	CATSRDTLSEQYF